This T cell receptor (beta chain) was sequenced in a study of blood T cell repertoires in COVID-19. Study as a whole: Researchers got acute and convalescent COVID-19 samples from the United States, Italy and Spain. Sources were T cells, B-cell-depleted T cells, or PBMCs; the material itself was cDNA or gDNA.

There are 15 residues in the CDR3. Germline lookup yields CDR1 SGHTA and CDR2 FQGNSA. V lost 2 bases, J lost 4 bases, and 5 bases stayed unmatched. As originally analysed: Counts of nucleated cells, estimated from reference gene primer amplification, were obtained. Some clones are missing from TCRdb's copy, which holds only in-frame ones; the method was immunoSEQ multiplex PCR. D and trimming come from the DNA, and the V and J calls and clone size come from that table. The sample consists of hundreds of thousands of clones, approximately 85% of them appearing once. This sequence joins TRBV7-2 and TRBJ2-1, with 7 bases lining up with TRBD1. This clonotype was obtained from a man aged 18 to 30 with active or convalescent COVID-19. The sequencing sample was made of peripheral blood. CDR3 coding DNA: TGTGCCAGCAGCTTAATCGGGACAGATTACAATGAGCAGTTCTTC. Amino acids: CASSLIGTDYNEQFF.